These 9 T cell receptor beta chains share one sample of origin, sequenced in a study of beta chain features in type 1 diabetes. Whole-study findings and limits: In every one of the four CD4+ subsets, TCRB CDR3s were moderately but significantly shorter in Type 1 diabetes patients.

The antigens for these receptors are not known. The authors reverse transcribed all of the isolated RNA, so sequencing captured expressed TCRB transcripts. The data were produced by immunoSEQ multiplex PCR, yet TCRdb's version contains in-frame clones alone and is incomplete. The repertoire holds about 120,000 clones, with 15% to 20% as singletons. Specimen: central memory CD4+ T cells from blood. Every receptor here comes from a man aged 25 to 45 with type 1 diabetes.

This clone was counted between two and nine times. The V and J genes are TRBV19 and TRBJ1-5, with no clear D. The V end was cut by 0 bases, the J end by 7 bases, with 10 bases between. CDR3 length: 14 residues. Germline assignment: CDR1 LNHDA and CDR2 SQIVND (reference sequence). Written as DNA, the CDR3 is TGTGCCAGTAGTATAGATCCGGCGGGCCAGCCCCAGCATTTT. The encoded protein is CASSIDPAGQPQHF.

The chain joins TRBV9 to TRBJ2-1; 9 bases map to TRBD1. In germline, CDR1 is SGDLS, CDR2 YYNGEE. After removal of 4 bases from V and 4 bases from J, the junction contained 6 bases not matched to a gene. This CDR3 spans 15 amino acids. CDR3: CASSLGQGTYNEQFF. In nucleotides, the CDR3 is TGTGCCAGCAGCTTGGGACAGGGTACGTACAATGAGCAGTTCTTC.

This clone was counted only a few times. This rearrangement joins TRBV7-6 to TRBJ2-7; TRBD1 matches at 9 bases. CDR1 and CDR2 from the germline V gene are SGHVS and FNYEAQ. This CDR3 is built from 12 residues. V was pared by 7 bases and J by 5 bases, with 3 bases of the junction left unmatched. CDR3 loop: CASTGTGNEQYF. The CDR3 DNA is TGTGCCAGCACCGGGACAGGGAACGAGCAGTACTTC.

This clone was counted a few times. V is TRBV28 and J is TRBJ2-1; 9 bases line up with TRBD2. Germline loops: CDR1 MDHEN, CDR2 SYDVKM. CDR3 size: 16 residues. The trim removed 5 bases at V and 7 bases at J, leaving 12 bases unmatched. The CDR3 loop reads CASSGAAGLAGNEQFF. The CDR3 DNA reads TGTGCCAGCAGTGGGGCCGCGGGACTAGCAGGGAATGAGCAGTTCTTC.

This clone has only a few counts. This chain joins TRBV5-1 and TRBJ2-1; the match to TRBD1 covers 8 bases. Germline CDR1 reads SGHRS; CDR2 reads YFSETQ. The CDR3 consists of 14 residues. V lost 3 bases to trimming and J lost 5 bases; unmatched junction nucleotides: 4. CDR3 in DNA: TGCGCCAGCAGCTCGCAGGGGGCGGACAATGAGCAGTTCTTC. As protein: CASSSQGADNEQFF.

This clone was counted a few times. The chain uses TRBV9 and TRBJ2-1; 9 bases line up with TRBD1. CDR3 length: 12 residues. Trimming took 5 bases from V and 10 from J; bases not matched to a gene: 4. The germline V gene has CDR1 SGDLS and CDR2 YYNGEE. CDR3 bases: TGTGCCAGCAGTCGGGACAGGGTAGAGCAGTTCTTC. As protein: CASSRDRVEQFF.

This clone was recorded a few times. J is TRBJ2-3 and V is TRBV13, with 7 bases identical to TRBD2. This CDR3 is built from 16 residues. Germline V gives CDR1 PRHDT, CDR2 FYEKMQ (reference sequence). The V segment lost 3 bases and the J segment 5 bases; nucleotides outside the gene matches: 11. CDR3 coding DNA: TGTGCCAGCAGCTTGGGGCTAGCGGTGGGAGGAGATACGCAGTATTTT. Its protein product is CASSLGLAVGGDTQYF.

The rearrangement uses TRBV7-9 and TRBJ1-1; D gene ambiguous. The germline V and J ends were trimmed by 2 bases and 5 bases, with 0 bases remaining between them. The CDR3 loop spans 10 amino acids. The V gene's germline CDR1 is SEHNR and CDR2 FQNEAQ (reference sequence). CDR3 DNA: TGTGCCAGCAGCTTAACTGAAGCTTTCTTT. This translates into CASSLTEAFF.

This clone showed up just a few times. The V and J genes are TRBV30 and TRBJ1-6, with D perhaps TRBD1 (5 bases). The CDR3 loop spans 13 amino acids. Germline V lookup: CDR1 GTSNPN, CDR2 SVGIG (reference sequence). Trimming removed 4 bases at V and 9 bases at J, with 13 bases between. CDR3 sequence reads: CAWTPIGGSPLHF. The CDR3 DNA follows: TGTGCCTGGACCCCAATCGGGGGTTCACCCCTCCACTTT.